These T cell receptor beta chains were read from a single sample in a study of cytomegalovirus exposure and HLA in healthy donors. Measured with immunoSEQ multiplex PCR; TCRdb has only the in-frame clones, and not every one. Altogether roughly 50,000 clones are present, about 92% being singletons, with the ten largest covering 8.4%. The sequencing sample was made of PBMCs. These receptors were taken from a woman aged 18 to 35 in good health and CMV-seropositive. Each CDR3 is given with its conserved first and last residue. The D gene is left open where the match is weak. Some rows mark clone size as missing; the rest say once, few, many or name a class of expanded clone.

D gene: .
J gene: TRBJ1-5
V gene: TRBV7-2
clone size: .
CDR3 protein: CASSSNRDQPQHF
CDR3 DNA: TGTGCCAGCAGCTCCAACCGGGATCAGCCCCAGCATTTT

D gene: .
J gene: TRBJ2-5
V gene: TRBV29-1
clone size: .
CDR3 protein: CSVRGALRGETQYF
CDR3 DNA: TGCAGCGTCCGGGGAGCCCTCCGGGGGGAGACCCAGTACTTC

D gene: TRBD1
J gene: TRBJ2-3
V gene: TRBV2
clone size: .
CDR3 protein: CASSEFKGASTDTQYF
CDR3 DNA: TGTGCCAGCAGTGAGTTTAAGGGGGCCAGTACAGATACGCAGTATTTT

D gene: TRBD2
J gene: TRBJ2-1
V gene: TRBV7-9
clone size: .
CDR3 protein: CASSSWGGFSYNEQFF
CDR3 DNA: TGTGCCAGCAGCTCCTGGGGGGGGTTCTCCTACAATGAGCAGTTCTTC

D gene: .
J gene: TRBJ1-1
V gene: TRBV6-5
clone size: .
CDR3 protein: CASSYKRSTLNTEAFF
CDR3 DNA: TGTGCCAGCAGTTACAAAAGGAGCACTCTAAACACTGAAGCTTTCTTT

D gene: TRBD1
J gene: TRBJ2-7
V gene: TRBV27
clone size: .
CDR3 protein: CASSLTGAAWEQYF
CDR3 DNA: TGTGCCAGCAGTTTAACAGGGGCCGCCTGGGAGCAGTACTTC

D gene: TRBD2
J gene: TRBJ2-1
V gene: TRBV29-1
clone size: .
CDR3 protein: CSVGPLPSGGDNEQFF
CDR3 DNA: TGCAGCGTTGGCCCCCTGCCTAGCGGGGGGGACAATGAGCAGTTCTTC

D gene: .
J gene: TRBJ2-3
V gene: TRBV9
clone size: .
CDR3 protein: CASSVKEDTQYF
CDR3 DNA: TGTGCCAGCAGCGTAAAAGAGGATACGCAGTATTTT

D gene: TRBD2
J gene: TRBJ2-3
V gene: TRBV6-4
clone size: .
CDR3 protein: CASLAGSTDTQYF
CDR3 DNA: TGTGCCAGCCTAGCGGGGAGCACAGATACGCAGTATTTT

D gene: TRBD1
J gene: TRBJ1-4
V gene: TRBV7-2
clone size: .
CDR3 protein: CASSQTGGLRKLFF
CDR3 DNA: TGTGCCAGCAGCCAGACAGGGGGGTTACGAAAACTGTTTTTT

D gene: TRBD2
J gene: TRBJ2-1
V gene: TRBV10-3
clone size: .
CDR3 protein: CATDRNGGAHEQFF
CDR3 DNA: TGTGCCACCGATAGAAACGGGGGGGCCCATGAGCAGTTCTTC

D gene: TRBD1
J gene: TRBJ1-5
V gene: TRBV4-3
clone size: .
CDR3 protein: CASSQVERTGGEVSQPQHF
CDR3 DNA: TGCGCCAGCAGCCAAGTTGAGCGGACAGGGGGCGAAGTTAGTCAGCCCCAGCATTTT

D gene: TRBD1
J gene: TRBJ1-2
V gene: TRBV5-1
clone size: .
CDR3 protein: CASSSGTGGSVWGYTF
CDR3 DNA: TGCGCCAGCAGCTCGGGGACAGGGGGCTCGGTATGGGGCTACACCTTC

D gene: TRBD2
J gene: TRBJ2-1
V gene: TRBV7-9
clone size: .
CDR3 protein: CASSLLSGGANEQFF
CDR3 DNA: TGTGCCAGCAGCTTACTTAGCGGGGGGGCCAATGAGCAGTTCTTC

D gene: .
J gene: TRBJ2-5
V gene: TRBV6-1
clone size: .
CDR3 protein: CASSATPRAYQETQYF
CDR3 DNA: TGTGCCAGCAGTGCAACACCCAGGGCGTACCAAGAGACCCAGTACTTC

D gene: .
J gene: TRBJ1-2
V gene: TRBV9
clone size: few
CDR3 protein: CASSVGIARSYGYTF
CDR3 DNA: TGTGCCAGCAGCGTAGGGATAGCCCGAAGCTATGGCTACACCTTC

D gene: TRBD1
J gene: TRBJ2-2
V gene: TRBV5-4
clone size: .
CDR3 protein: CASSSDRGYTGELFF
CDR3 DNA: TGTGCCAGCAGCTCTGACAGGGGGTACACCGGGGAGCTGTTTTTT

D gene: .
J gene: TRBJ2-1
V gene: TRBV11-2
clone size: .
CDR3 protein: CASSWAGNEQFF
CDR3 DNA: TGTGCCAGCAGCTGGGCTGGCAATGAGCAGTTCTTC

D gene: TRBD2
J gene: TRBJ2-3
V gene: TRBV6-1
clone size: .
CDR3 protein: CASSEFGGALDTQYF
CDR3 DNA: TGTGCCAGCAGTGAATTCGGGGGGGCCTTAGATACGCAGTATTTT

D gene: TRBD2
J gene: TRBJ2-1
V gene: TRBV5-1
clone size: .
CDR3 protein: CASSLALAGDFYNEQFF
CDR3 DNA: TGCGCCAGCAGCTTGGCCCTAGCGGGGGATTTTTACAATGAGCAGTTCTTC

D gene: TRBD1
J gene: TRBJ2-5
V gene: TRBV5-1
clone size: once
CDR3 protein: CASSRQGADETQYF
CDR3 DNA: TGCGCCAGCAGCAGACAGGGGGCAGATGAGACCCAGTACTTC

D gene: .
J gene: TRBJ2-3
V gene: TRBV9
clone size: .
CDR3 protein: CASSVEAGKKDTQYF
CDR3 DNA: TGTGCCAGCAGCGTAGAGGCGGGGAAAAAAGATACGCAGTATTTT

D gene: TRBD2
J gene: TRBJ2-3
V gene: TRBV9
clone size: .
CDR3 protein: CASSDPGLAGGISTDTQYF
CDR3 DNA: TGTGCCAGCAGCGACCCGGGACTAGCGGGGGGTATTAGCACAGATACGCAGTATTTT

D gene: .
J gene: TRBJ2-5
V gene: TRBV28
clone size: .
CDR3 protein: CASSSERALLVTQYF
CDR3 DNA: TGTGCCAGCAGTTCTGAGAGGGCTCTCCTAGTGACCCAGTACTTC

D gene: TRBD1
J gene: TRBJ1-1
V gene: TRBV14
clone size: .
CDR3 protein: CASSPNRGLWTEAFF
CDR3 DNA: TGTGCCAGCAGCCCTAACAGGGGGCTATGGACTGAAGCTTTCTTT

D gene: TRBD1
J gene: TRBJ2-7
V gene: TRBV29-1
clone size: .
CDR3 protein: CSVEGTGATYEQYF
CDR3 DNA: TGCAGCGTTGAAGGGACAGGGGCGACCTACGAGCAGTACTTC

D gene: TRBD1
J gene: TRBJ1-2
V gene: TRBV6-5
clone size: .
CDR3 protein: CASSPGQGGYTF
CDR3 DNA: TGTGCCAGCAGTCCGGGACAGGGAGGCTACACCTTC

D gene: TRBD2
J gene: TRBJ2-2
V gene: TRBV23-1
clone size: .
CDR3 protein: CASSQSGSGGNTGELFF
CDR3 DNA: TGCGCCAGCAGTCAATCTGGGAGCGGGGGGAACACCGGGGAGCTGTTTTTT

D gene: .
J gene: TRBJ1-5
V gene: TRBV28
clone size: .
CDR3 protein: CASSFRAVQPQHF
CDR3 DNA: TGTGCCAGCAGTTTCAGGGCTGTTCAGCCCCAGCATTTT

D gene: TRBD1
J gene: TRBJ2-2
V gene: TRBV5-5
clone size: .
CDR3 protein: CASSFGQGAGTGELFF
CDR3 DNA: TGTGCCAGCAGCTTCGGACAGGGGGCGGGAACCGGGGAGCTGTTTTTT

D gene: TRBD2
J gene: TRBJ2-5
V gene: TRBV7-2
clone size: .
CDR3 protein: CASSQAGGSQETQYF
CDR3 DNA: TGTGCCAGCAGCCAAGCGGGGGGGAGCCAAGAGACCCAGTACTTC

D gene: TRBD2
J gene: TRBJ2-3
V gene: TRBV4-2
clone size: .
CDR3 protein: CASSQDPLSGGADTQYF
CDR3 DNA: TGTGCCAGCAGCCAAGATCCCCTCAGCGGGGGGGCAGATACGCAGTATTTT

D gene: .
J gene: TRBJ1-1
V gene: TRBV4-1
clone size: once
CDR3 protein: CASSQGLNEGAFF
CDR3 DNA: TGCGCCAGCAGCCAAGGTTTAAACGAGGGAGCTTTCTTT

D gene: .
J gene: TRBJ1-1
V gene: TRBV6-6
clone size: .
CDR3 protein: CASSLFGGNTEAFF
CDR3 DNA: TGTGCCAGCAGTTTATTTGGAGGGAACACTGAAGCTTTCTTT

D gene: .
J gene: TRBJ2-1
V gene: TRBV15
clone size: .
CDR3 protein: CATSRPGLGGQFF
CDR3 DNA: TGTGCCACCAGCAGACCTGGTCTTGGAGGGCAGTTCTTC

D gene: TRBD2
J gene: TRBJ2-1
V gene: TRBV2
clone size: once
CDR3 protein: CASSSAGGYNEQFF
CDR3 DNA: TGTGCCAGCAGTTCAGCGGGGGGGTACAATGAGCAGTTCTTC

D gene: .
J gene: TRBJ1-6
V gene: TRBV2
clone size: .
CDR3 protein: CASSERSPLHF
CDR3 DNA: TGTGCCAGCAGTGAGAGATCACCCCTCCACTTT

D gene: .
J gene: TRBJ1-5
V gene: TRBV4-3
clone size: .
CDR3 protein: CASSQDRQSRSQPQHF
CDR3 DNA: TGCGCCAGCAGCCAAGATCGACAGTCCCGTAGCCAGCCCCAGCATTTT

D gene: .
J gene: TRBJ1-1
V gene: TRBV7-9
clone size: once
CDR3 protein: CASSFKGVPTEAFF
CDR3 DNA: TGTGCCAGCAGCTTCAAGGGAGTGCCCACTGAAGCTTTCTTT

D gene: .
J gene: TRBJ1-1
V gene: TRBV7-9
clone size: .
CDR3 protein: CASRGQPMNTEAFF
CDR3 DNA: TGTGCCAGCAGAGGACAGCCCATGAACACTGAAGCTTTCTTT

D gene: TRBD2
J gene: TRBJ2-3
V gene: TRBV4-1
clone size: .
CDR3 protein: CASSQLVPVLAGEVGTDTQYF
CDR3 DNA: TGCGCCAGCAGCCAGCTTGTCCCCGTACTAGCGGGGGAGGTAGGCACAGATACGCAGTATTTT

D gene: TRBD1
J gene: TRBJ2-2
V gene: TRBV5-1
clone size: .
CDR3 protein: CASFLDRVEAGELFF
CDR3 DNA: TGCGCCAGCTTCCTGGACAGGGTGGAGGCCGGGGAGCTGTTTTTT

D gene: .
J gene: TRBJ1-1
V gene: TRBV7-9
clone size: .
CDR3 protein: CASSLETVEAFF
CDR3 DNA: TGTGCCAGCAGCTTAGAAACAGTCGAAGCTTTCTTT

D gene: TRBD2
J gene: TRBJ2-7
V gene: TRBV28
clone size: .
CDR3 protein: CASTSTPGLAAYEQYF
CDR3 DNA: TGTGCCAGCACTAGCACACCGGGACTAGCGGCTTACGAGCAGTACTTC

D gene: .
J gene: TRBJ2-3
V gene: TRBV25-1
clone size: .
CDR3 protein: CASSEMEARRDTQYF
CDR3 DNA: TGTGCCAGCAGTGAAATGGAGGCCCGCAGAGATACGCAGTATTTT

D gene: TRBD1
J gene: TRBJ2-7
V gene: TRBV28
clone size: few
CDR3 protein: CASSSGTGGYEQYF
CDR3 DNA: TGTGCCAGCAGCTCCGGGACAGGGGGCTACGAGCAGTACTTC

D gene: .
J gene: TRBJ1-1
V gene: TRBV27
clone size: .
CDR3 protein: CASSFGMNTEAFF
CDR3 DNA: TGTGCCAGCAGTTTCGGTATGAACACTGAAGCTTTCTTT

D gene: TRBD2
J gene: TRBJ2-1
V gene: TRBV10-3
clone size: .
CDR3 protein: CAISDPFSGGPREQFF
CDR3 DNA: TGTGCCATCAGTGACCCCTTTAGCGGGGGACCTCGAGAGCAGTTCTTC

D gene: TRBD2
J gene: TRBJ2-3
V gene: TRBV9
clone size: once
CDR3 protein: CASSVARTAGRTDTQYF
CDR3 DNA: TGTGCCAGCAGCGTAGCTCGAACAGCGGGAAGGACAGATACGCAGTATTTT

D gene: TRBD2
J gene: TRBJ2-7
V gene: TRBV27
clone size: few
CDR3 protein: CASSWTSGSPHEQYF
CDR3 DNA: TGTGCCAGCAGTTGGACTAGCGGGAGCCCCCACGAGCAGTACTTC

D gene: TRBD1
J gene: TRBJ1-1
V gene: TRBV13
clone size: once
CDR3 protein: CASSSDRGVNTEAFF
CDR3 DNA: TGTGCCAGCAGCTCGGACAGGGGGGTGAACACTGAAGCTTTCTTT

D gene: TRBD1
J gene: TRBJ1-1
V gene: TRBV6-6
clone size: few
CDR3 protein: CASSYETGGRNTEAFF
CDR3 DNA: TGTGCCAGCAGTTACGAAACAGGGGGTAGGAACACTGAAGCTTTCTTT

D gene: TRBD1
J gene: TRBJ2-3
V gene: TRBV9
clone size: .
CDR3 protein: CASSVEGATDTQYF
CDR3 DNA: TGTGCCAGCAGCGTAGAGGGGGCCACAGATACGCAGTATTTT

D gene: .
J gene: TRBJ2-6
V gene: TRBV6-1
clone size: .
CDR3 protein: CASSEVASGANVLTF
CDR3 DNA: TGTGCCAGCAGTGAAGTGGCCTCTGGGGCCAACGTCCTGACTTTC